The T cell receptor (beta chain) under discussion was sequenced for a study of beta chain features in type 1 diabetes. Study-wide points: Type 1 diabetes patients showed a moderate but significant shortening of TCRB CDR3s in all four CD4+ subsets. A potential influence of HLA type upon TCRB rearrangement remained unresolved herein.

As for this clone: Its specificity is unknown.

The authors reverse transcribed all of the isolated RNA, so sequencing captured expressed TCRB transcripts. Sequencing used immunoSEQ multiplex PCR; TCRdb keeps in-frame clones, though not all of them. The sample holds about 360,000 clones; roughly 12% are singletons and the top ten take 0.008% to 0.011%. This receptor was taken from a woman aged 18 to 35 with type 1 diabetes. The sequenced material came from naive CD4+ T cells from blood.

The CDR3 DNA reads TGTGCCTGGAGTCTGGGCCAAGATCAGCCCCAGCATTTT. Its protein is CAWSLGQDQPQHF. J is TRBJ1-5 and V is TRBV30; no firm D call. Germline CDR1 is GTSNPN and CDR2 is SVGIG (reference sequence). The CDR3 extends over 13 amino acids. V lost 2 bases, J lost 5 bases, and 10 bases lay in between.